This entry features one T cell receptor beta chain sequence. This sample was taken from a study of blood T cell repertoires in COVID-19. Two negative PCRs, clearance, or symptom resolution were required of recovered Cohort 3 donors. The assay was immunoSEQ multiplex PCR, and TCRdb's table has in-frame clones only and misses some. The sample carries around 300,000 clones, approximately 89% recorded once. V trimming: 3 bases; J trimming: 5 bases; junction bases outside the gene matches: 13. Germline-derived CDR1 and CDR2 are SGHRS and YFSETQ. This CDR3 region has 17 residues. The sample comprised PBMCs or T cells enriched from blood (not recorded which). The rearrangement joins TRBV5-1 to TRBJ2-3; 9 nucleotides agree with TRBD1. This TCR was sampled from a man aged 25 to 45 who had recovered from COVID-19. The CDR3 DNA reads TGCGCCAGCAGCTCTATAGACAGGGGGTTTTCAGAAGATACGCAGTATTTT. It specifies CASSSIDRGFSEDTQYF.